This T cell receptor (beta chain) was recorded in a study of T cell responses to AZD1222 COVID-19 vaccine. Findings and caveats of the study: White British ancestry dominated among donors, who included more females, and clonal diversity was possibly underestimated.

Sequencing was performed with immunoSEQ multiplex PCR; in TCRdb, only in-frame clones are kept and a portion is missing. The sample lists fewer than 110,000 clones; 75% to 95% were seen once. For this clone: Its antigen is not identified.

There are 15 residues in the CDR3. V lost 6 bases to trimming and J lost 8 bases; unmatched junction nucleotides: 10. Germline V gene sequence: CDR1 SGHRS, CDR2 YFSETQ. The sample here was peripheral blood, taken 28 days after the second AZD1222 dose. The J gene is TRBJ1-4, the V gene TRBV5-1, with 10 bases that match TRBD1. The clonotype was recovered from an adult who received the AZD1222 COVID-19 vaccine. The CDR3 DNA reads as TGCGCCAGCACCCCTTCCGGGACAGGGGACGAAAAACTGTTTTTT. This encodes CASTPSGTGDEKLFF.